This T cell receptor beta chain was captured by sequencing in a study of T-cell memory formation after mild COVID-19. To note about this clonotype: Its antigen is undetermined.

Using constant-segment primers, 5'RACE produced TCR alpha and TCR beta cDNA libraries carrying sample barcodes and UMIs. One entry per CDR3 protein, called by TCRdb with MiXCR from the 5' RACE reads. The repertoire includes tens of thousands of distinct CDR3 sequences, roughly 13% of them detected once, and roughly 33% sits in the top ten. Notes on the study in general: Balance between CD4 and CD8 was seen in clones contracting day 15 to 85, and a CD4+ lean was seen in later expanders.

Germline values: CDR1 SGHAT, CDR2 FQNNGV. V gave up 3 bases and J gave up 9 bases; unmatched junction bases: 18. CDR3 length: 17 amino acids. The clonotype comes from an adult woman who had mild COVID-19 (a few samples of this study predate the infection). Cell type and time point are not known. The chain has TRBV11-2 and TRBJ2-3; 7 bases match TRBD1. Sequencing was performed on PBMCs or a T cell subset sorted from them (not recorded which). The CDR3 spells CASSLGTGQPSRGTQYF. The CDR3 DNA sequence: TGTGCCAGCAGCTTGGGAACGGGACAGCCCTCAAGGGGGACGCAGTATTTT.